The present entry profiles one TCR beta chain with its context. The antigen is not known. This record belongs to a study of vaccination effects on CD4 cells after COVID-19. Study summary: Using viral peptide pools, the ViraFEST assay grew out antigen-specific CD4+ T cells prior to sequencing. Study-level points and caveats: Clones arising from infection and from vaccination showed marked clonal contraction late after vaccination.

The germline V and J ends were trimmed by 2 bases and 0 bases, with 10 bases remaining between them. This CDR3 has 16 amino acids. Germline CDR1 SGHTA, CDR2 FQGNSA. Method: immunoSEQ multiplex PCR; TCRdb's copy keeps in-frame clones and lacks some. This sample carries 30,000 to 40,000 clones, around 76% of them seen once, and the ten largest clones take less than 3%. Cells that had been cultured for less than 13 days were the source of isolated CD4+ T cells. The vaccine recipients had no prior SARS-CoV-2 infection, with negative nucleocapsid antibodies. Half of the medium was exchanged for IL-2 medium on both days 3 and 7.

V gene TRBV7-2 combines with J gene TRBJ2-2; weak D call: TRBD2 (6 bases). This receptor was identified in a human donor who received a COVID-19 vaccine. The specimen comprised CD4+ T cells from PBMCs cultured without peptide, sampled before COVID-19 vaccination. The DNA for the CDR3 is TGTGCCAGCAGCTTATTTCGACTAGCGAACACCGGGGAGCTGTTTTTT. It encodes CASSLFRLANTGELFF. Drawing the rest from reference TRBV7-2 and TRBJ2-2, the complete variable domain is GAGVSQSPSNKVTEKGKDVELRCDPISGHTALYWYRQSLGQGLEFLIYFQGNSAPDKSGLPSDRFSAERTGGSVSTLTIQRTQQEDSAVYLCASSLFRLANTGELFFGEGSRLTVL.